This entry lists 20 T cell receptor beta chains sequenced from one sample in a study of T-cell reconstitution after alpha-beta-depleted transplantation in children (dated by TCRdb to the mid-2010s). This specimen's treatment or condition label, interpreted: allogeneic hematopoietic cell transplantation with graft depleted of TCRalphabeta T cells and CD19 B cells. Library preparation was by PCR. These reads were obtained on an Illumina HiSeq 2500. TCR library preparation used molecular barcoding, with unique molecular identifiers applied to normalize quantification of the TCRbeta repertoire. Starting from the raw public reads, TCRdb applied fastp trimming at Q25, assembled clones with MiXCR and retained in-frame beta chains. Merged by CDR3 protein, the rows form single entries marked with the most common genes and DNA. The sample records about 830,000 distinct CDR3 sequences, approximately 15% of which are singletons. About 5% of the sample comes from the top ten.

The sample here was PBMCs, mostly from graft donor cells, taken 360 days after TCRalphabeta/CD19-depleted stem cell transplant. The receptors derive from a male patient aged 10 to 17 who had a stem cell transplant for acute lymphoblastic leukemia, so the T cells may come from the graft donor.

This chain links TRBV12-3 or TRBV12-4 with TRBJ2-4, with D perhaps TRBD2 (6 bases). The CDR3 length is 15 residues. V gave up 7 bases and J gave up 0 bases, with 13 bases separating them. CDR3 bases: TGTGCCAGCACCTATAGCGGAGTAGCCAAAAACATTCAGTACTTC. Its translation is CASTYSGVAKNIQYF.

The chain uses TRBV20-1 and TRBJ2-7, with 11 positions matching TRBD2. Germline V CDR1 and CDR2: DFQATT, SNEGSKA (reference sequence). The CDR3 consists of 14 residues. The V segment lost 6 bases and the J segment 2 bases; nucleotides outside the gene matches: 6. The CDR3 here is CSAQGTSGTYEQYF. CDR3 sequence (DNA): TGCAGTGCCCAGGGGACTAGCGGAACCTACGAGCAGTACTTC.

The chain uses TRBV29-1 and TRBJ2-7; D possibly uses TRBD1 or TRBD2 (6 bases each). The CDR3 has 14 residues. Between the trimmed V and J ends, which lost 4 bases and 7 bases, there was a span of 20 bases. CDR1 and CDR2 from the germline V gene are SQVTM and ANQGSEA. The DNA of the CDR3 is TGCAGCGTTGCTTTCGGGGGCGCGGTCGGGGAGCAGTACTTC. It translates to CSVAFGGAVGEQYF.

This rearrangement joins TRBV29-1 to TRBJ2-5; D is unclear. V dropped 1 base and J dropped 6 bases, with 9 bases sitting between them. CDR3 length: 12 amino acids. Germline V lookup: CDR1 SQVTM, CDR2 ANQGSEA. CDR3 amino acids: CSVEGVGKTQYF. The CDR3 DNA follows: TGCAGCGTTGAAGGGGTGGGAAAGACCCAGTACTTC.

This clonotype occurred many times. The CDR3 DNA is TGTGCCAGCACCGGGGGACTAGCGCTCAGCACAGATACGCAGTATTTT. Protein product: CASTGGLALSTDTQYF. The V call is TRBV9, the J call TRBJ2-3; 10 positions match TRBD2. CDR3 length equals 16 residues. CDR1 is SGDLS, CDR2 YYNGEE, per germline. V trimming: 6 bases; J trimming: 0 bases; junction bases outside the gene matches: 7.

The chain recombines TRBV4-1 with TRBJ2-7; TRBD2 matches 8 bases. This CDR3 is 16 amino acids long. The V gene's germline CDR1 is MGHRA and CDR2 YSYEKL. J gave up 2 bases and V 1 base, and 7 bases lay outside the gene matches. CDR3 sequence (DNA): TGCGCCAGCAGCCAAGGGGTAGCGGGAATCACCTACGAGCAGTACTTC. It specifies CASSQGVAGITYEQYF.

The chain has TRBV20-1 and TRBJ2-7; 7 bases fit TRBD2. The junction had 12 bases not matched to a gene; V was cut back by 5 bases and J by 2 bases. The CDR3 runs to 15 residues. Per the germline V gene, CDR1 is DFQATT and CDR2 is SNEGSKA (reference sequence). The CDR3: CSAAPSSGLTYEQYF. CDR3 DNA sequence: TGCAGTGCTGCGCCCTCTAGCGGTCTCACCTACGAGCAGTACTTC.

Only a few counts were recorded for this clonotype. J is TRBJ2-5 and V is TRBV18; 7 bases agree with TRBD1. Trimming removed 3 bases from V and 5 bases from J; junction bases left unmatched: 6. The V gene's germline CDR1 is KGHSH and CDR2 LQKENI. CDR3 length: 14 amino acids. The CDR3 region is CASSPQGDGETQYF. The CDR3 DNA reads TGTGCCAGCTCACCCCAGGGGGACGGTGAGACCCAGTACTTC.

This clonotype came up a few times. This rearrangement joins TRBV20-1 to TRBJ2-7, with D tentatively TRBD2 (5 bases). Deletions cut 6 bases from V and 2 bases from J, with 14 bases between. Germline V gene sequence: CDR1 DFQATT, CDR2 SNEGSKA (reference sequence). CDR3 size: 13 residues. The CDR3 coding sequence is TGCAGTGCGTCCCTCCTAGCAACCTACGAGCAGTACTTC. Amino acids: CSASLLATYEQYF.

This chain connects TRBV11-2 to TRBJ2-6; tentative D call: TRBD1 (6 bases). The CDR3 loop spans 14 amino acids. CDR1 and CDR2 from the germline V gene are SGHAT and FQNNGV. V was trimmed by 4 bases and J by 7 bases, leaving 11 bases between them. The CDR3 DNA reads as TGTGCCAGCAGCTCGCTACAGGGAGCCAACGTCCTGACTTTC. Translated, it gives CASSSLQGANVLTF.

This chain joins TRBV7-9 and TRBJ2-7; unclear D gene. Germline assignment: CDR1 SEHNR and CDR2 FQNEAQ (reference sequence). The V end was cut by 3 bases, the J end by 0 bases, with 6 bases between. The CDR3 sequence is 13 residues long. CDR3 sequence: CASSFPASYEQYF. The CDR3 bases are TGTGCCAGCAGCTTCCCCGCCTCCTACGAGCAGTACTTC.

This clonotype was seen only a few times. The chain is built from TRBV11-3 and TRBJ2-1, with D perhaps matching TRBD1 or TRBD2 (6 bases each). This CDR3 comprises 16 residues. With 0 bases removed from V and 7 bases from J, the gap between germline ends came to 16 bases. Germline V CDR1 and CDR2: SGHNT, YENEEA. CDR3 nucleotides: TGTGCCAGCAGCTTAGATATGGGGGGCGTGGGGAATGAGCAGTTCTTC. It yields the protein CASSLDMGGVGNEQFF.

V is TRBV4-2 and J is TRBJ1-2, with D maybe TRBD1 (5 bases). This CDR3 is 14 amino acids long. V gave up 0 bases and J gave up 7 bases, with 12 bases separating them. Germline V gene lookup returns CDR1 LGHNA and CDR2 YNFKEQ. This CDR3 is CASSQDEGRSGYTF. In DNA form, the CDR3 reads TGTGCCAGCAGCCAAGATGAGGGGAGGAGTGGCTACACCTTC.

The chain employs TRBV18 and TRBJ2-7; D not certain. The CDR3 is 12 amino acids. Germline CDR1 is KGHSH and CDR2 is LQKENI. The germline V and J ends were trimmed by 5 bases and 2 bases, with 7 bases remaining between them. The CDR3 sequence is CASSGLTYEQYF. Written as DNA, the CDR3 is TGTGCCAGCTCAGGGCTGACCTACGAGCAGTACTTC.

The V call is TRBV2, the J call TRBJ2-7; 12 positions match TRBD2. CDR1 is SNHLY, CDR2 FYNNEI, per germline. J gave up 4 bases and V 0 bases, and 4 bases lay outside the gene matches. The CDR3 sequence is 16 residues long. CDR3: CASSEARLAGVYEQYF. Here the CDR3 DNA reads TGTGCCAGCAGTGAAGCAAGACTAGCGGGAGTTTACGAGCAGTACTTC.

This clonotype showed up many times. The chain is built from TRBV5-1 and TRBJ2-1, with 7 bases lining up with TRBD1. The V and J ends lost 5 bases and 5 bases, in that order; junction bases with no gene match: 7. The CDR3 length is 14 residues. Germline assignment: CDR1 SGHRS and CDR2 YFSETQ. The CDR3 DNA reads TGCGCCAGCAGTAGGGCAGGGGGAAACAATGAGCAGTTCTTC. Its translation is CASSRAGGNNEQFF.

This clonotype has a count of ten or more. The chain is built from TRBV5-1 and TRBJ2-5, with D possibly being TRBD1 (5 bases). Germline CDR1 reads SGHRS; CDR2 reads YFSETQ. Trimming cost V 0 bases and J 1 base, with 13 bases left between them. The CDR3 has 16 amino acids. The DNA of the CDR3 is TGCGCCAGCAGCTTGGACAGGCTAAACCTCCAAGAGACCCAGTACTTC. Its translation: CASSLDRLNLQETQYF.

The chain links TRBV7-8 to TRBJ1-3, with D possibly matching TRBD1 (5 bases). V was shortened by 4 bases and J by 10 bases, with 17 bases between the two germline ends. Germline CDR1 SGHVS, CDR2 FQNEAQ. This CDR3 contains 14 residues. CDR3 loop: CASSSLTGTRTIYF. Here the CDR3 DNA reads TGTGCCAGCAGCTCCCTGACTGGGACGAGGACCATATATTTT.

The genes are TRBV12-3 or TRBV12-4 and TRBJ2-1; no clear D. The V end was cut by 8 bases, the J end by 4 bases, with 12 bases between. The CDR3 has 13 residues. The DNA for the CDR3 is TGTGCCAGCTGCTACCGAAGGTACAATGAGCAGTTCTTC. Protein sequence: CASCYRRYNEQFF.

This clonotype appeared a few times. The chain carries TRBV15 and TRBJ1-5; 11 bases fit TRBD1. The CDR3 loop spans 15 amino acids. Germline V gene lookup returns CDR1 LNHNV and CDR2 YYDKDF (reference sequence). Trimming at V came to 2 bases and at J to 6 bases, leaving 3 bases not matched to a gene. The CDR3: CATSRPGTGGQPQHF. The CDR3 DNA reads as TGTGCCACCAGCAGACCCGGGACAGGGGGTCAGCCCCAGCATTTT. Full variable domain (missing parts from reference TRBV15 and TRBJ1-5): DAMVIQNPRYQVTQFGKPVTLSCSQTLNHNVMYWYQQKSSQAPKLLFHYYDKDFNNEADTPDNFQSRRPNTSFCFLDIRSPGLGDTAMYLCATSRPGTGGQPQHFGDGTRLSIL.